This entry features one TCR beta chain sequence. Trimming took off 4 bases at V and 6 bases at J, with 20 bases between the two ends. The CDR3 sequence is 16 residues long. Per germline, CDR1 SGHDT and CDR2 YYEEEE. This record comes from a study of patients and donors after allogeneic stem cell transplantation. TCRdb re-called the RT-PCR reads with MiXCR, one entry per CDR3 protein. The sample holds around 200,000 distinct CDR3 sequences, around 40% seen once. Sample: blood, either unsorted or a sorted T cell fraction (not recorded which). This sequence joins TRBV5-6 and TRBJ2-1; no definite D call. The clonotype comes from a human donor who was either an allogeneic HSCT recipient or a stem cell or donor lymphocyte infusion donor (not recorded which). It is not recorded whose cells these are; they may come from a transplant donor. The CDR3, as DNA: TGTGCCAGCAGCCCCCTTGGGCTTTCCCCAACCAATGAGCAGTTCTTC. It translates to CASSPLGLSPTNEQFF. The entire variable domain, with the rest obtained from reference TRBV5-6 and TRBJ2-1, is as follows: DAGVTQSPTHLIKTRGQQVTLRCSPKSGHDTVSWYQQALGQGPQFIFQYYEEEERQRGNFPDRFSGHQFPNYSSELNVNALLLGDSALYLCASSPLGLSPTNEQFFGPGTRLTVL.